Shown below are 20 T cell receptor beta chains from a single sample sequenced in a study of cytotoxic CD8 clonotypes in ibrutinib-treated CLL. TCRdb's table, derived via immunoSEQ multiplex PCR, lists solely in-frame clones and lacks some. The sample has about 150,000 clones, approximately 81% seen once. This sample comprised PBMCs, obtained after 12 months of ibrutinib treatment. These receptor sequences come from a human donor with chronic lymphocytic leukemia.

The CDR3 spells CASSSGRQDYTF. The CDR3 bases are TGTGCCAGCAGTTCTGGGCGACAGGACTACACCTTC. The chain is built from TRBV28 and TRBJ1-2, with D possibly being TRBD1 (6 bases). Germline lookup yields CDR1 MDHEN and CDR2 SYDVKM. The germline V and J ends were trimmed by 4 bases and 10 bases, with 13 bases remaining between them. CDR3 length: 12 amino acids.

This clone was detected only a few times. The chain employs TRBV28 and TRBJ1-5; TRBD1 is a possible D gene (5 bases). The CDR3 length is 14 residues. CDR1 and CDR2 from the germline V gene are MDHEN and SYDVKM. V shed 3 bases and J shed 5 bases, with 11 bases lying between them. In DNA, the CDR3 is TGTGCCAGCAGTTTCCATTCGGGGGATCAGCCCCAGCATTTT. Translation: CASSFHSGDQPQHF.

This clone was seen a handful of times. J is TRBJ2-2 and V is TRBV7-3, with 11 bases matching TRBD2. CDR3 length equals 16 residues. The V gene's germline CDR1 is SGHTA and CDR2 FQGTGA. The junction had 7 bases not matched to a gene; V was cut back by 5 bases and J by 5 bases. The CDR3 sequence is CASSPPGTSGTGELFF. CDR3 nucleotides: TGTGCCAGCAGCCCCCCCGGGACTAGCGGTACCGGGGAGCTGTTTTTT.

The gene calls are TRBV5-1 and TRBJ2-3; 12 nucleotides agree with TRBD2. From germline, CDR1 is SGHRS and CDR2 YFSETQ. The CDR3 sequence is 14 residues long. V was clipped by 5 bases and J by 6 bases; unmatched bases: 4. CDR3 region: CASRTTSGSDTQYF. CDR3 in DNA: TGCGCCAGCAGGACGACTAGCGGGAGTGATACGCAGTATTTT.

The rearrangement uses TRBV19 and TRBJ2-1, with 8 bases lining up with TRBD2. CDR3 size: 15 residues. Trimming at V came to 3 bases and at J to 4 bases, leaving 5 bases not matched to a gene. Per the germline V gene, CDR1 is LNHDA and CDR2 is SQIVND (reference sequence). CDR3 bases: TGTGCCAGTAGTATTGTCGGGAGGGCTTACAATGAGCAGTTCTTC. Amino acid sequence: CASSIVGRAYNEQFF.

The gene calls are TRBV19 and TRBJ2-7; D may be TRBD1 (7 bases). Trimming took 5 bases from V and 6 from J, leaving 20 bases between them. Germline V gene data show CDR1 as LNHDA and CDR2 as SQIVND (reference sequence). The CDR3 has 15 amino acids. The DNA for the CDR3 is TGTGCCAGTAGTGAGAATGTGGCAGGGGGAGGCGAGCAGTACTTC. This encodes CASSENVAGGGEQYF.

The V call is TRBV7-2, the J call TRBJ2-3; D remains ambiguous. CDR3 length equals 15 residues. Germline values: CDR1 SGHTA, CDR2 FQGNSA. Trimming removed 2 bases from V and 2 bases from J, with 11 bases in between. The CDR3 reads CASSLPLRSTDTQYF. The CDR3, as DNA: TGTGCCAGCAGCTTACCCCTCCGATCCACAGATACGCAGTATTTT. The complete variable domain, with remaining parts taken from reference TRBV7-2 and TRBJ2-3, reads GAGVSQSPSNKVTEKGKDVELRCDPISGHTALYWYRQSLGQGLEFLIYFQGNSAPDKSGLPSDRFSAERTGGSVSTLTIQRTQQEDSAVYLCASSLPLRSTDTQYFGPGTRLTVL.

This clone appeared once. The rearrangement uses TRBV30 and TRBJ2-3; unclear D gene. Trimming removed 0 bases from V and 7 bases from J, with 2 bases in between. Germline assignment: CDR1 GTSNPN and CDR2 SVGIG (reference sequence). CDR3 size: 10 residues. The CDR3 nucleotides are TGTGCCTGGAGTGTACATACGCAGTATTTT. This gives the protein CAWSVHTQYF.

This chain links TRBV12-2 with TRBJ1-2; the table's TRBD1 call for D was not verified on the DNA. TRBV12-2 counts as a pseudogene. CDR3 length: 17 amino acids. CDR3 nucleotides: TGTGCAAGTCGCTTAGGAGCTCTGGGCAGGGGGAACTATGGCTACACCTTC. This sequence encodes CASRLGALGRGNYGYTF.

The table lists this clone with a count of one. V gene TRBV29-1 combines with J gene TRBJ2-7, with TRBD2 matching 10 bases. V lost 6 bases, J lost 2 bases, and 19 bases stayed unmatched. Germline V CDR1 and CDR2: SQVTM, ANQGSEA. The CDR3 is made up of 18 amino acids. The CDR3 loop is CSVPALHRTSGATYEQYF. The CDR3 DNA follows: TGCAGCGTCCCGGCCCTTCATCGGACTAGCGGTGCCACCTACGAGCAGTACTTC.

CDR3 amino acids: CASSLGAGGGTQYF. DNA of the CDR3: TGTGCCAGCAGCTTAGGAGCGGGGGGGGGCACCCAGTACTTC. V gene TRBV7-2 combines with J gene TRBJ2-5, with 10 nucleotides matching TRBD2. V lost 1 base, J lost 8 bases, and 4 bases stayed unmatched. The CDR3 covers 14 residues. CDR1 and CDR2 (germline): SGHTA, FQGNSA.

The chain carries TRBV9 and TRBJ1-1; 8 nucleotides line up with TRBD1. The CDR3 totals 13 residues. J gave up 4 bases and V 3 bases, and 2 bases lay outside the gene matches. Germline values: CDR1 SGDLS, CDR2 YYNGEE. CDR3 in amino acids: CASSGQGSTEAFF. DNA for the CDR3: TGTGCCAGCAGCGGACAGGGGAGCACTGAAGCTTTCTTT.

V and J are TRBV28 and TRBJ2-7; D remains ambiguous. CDR1 and CDR2 (germline): MDHEN, SYDVKM. Trimming removed 5 bases at V and 3 bases at J, with 5 bases between. The CDR3 is made up of 11 amino acids. The CDR3 here is CASSTFYEQYF. The CDR3, as DNA: TGTGCCAGCAGTACTTTCTACGAGCAGTACTTC.

V gene TRBV4-2 combines with J gene TRBJ2-3; maybe TRBD2 (6 bases). CDR1 is LGHNA and CDR2 is YNFKEQ in the germline V gene. Between the trimmed V and J ends, which lost 0 bases and 11 bases, there was a span of 12 bases. This CDR3 is built from 13 residues. CDR3 nucleotide sequence: TGTGCCAGCAGCCAAGACAGTAGCGGCGGGCAGTATTTT. Its protein is CASSQDSSGGQYF.

DNA of the CDR3: TGTGCCAGCAGCTTAGCCGCGCTCGACAGGGTCGGTGAAGCTTTCTTT. Its translation: CASSLAALDRVGEAFF. The chain joins TRBV7-6 to TRBJ1-1; 7 nucleotides agree with TRBD1. The V gene end was trimmed by 0 bases and the J gene end by 7 bases; junction bases not matched to a gene: 11. Germline V gene data show CDR1 as SGHVS and CDR2 as FNYEAQ. This CDR3 spans 16 amino acids.

The chain combines TRBV11-2 with TRBJ2-5; D is ambiguous. V gave up 1 base and J gave up 9 bases, with 12 bases separating them. This CDR3 is built from 13 residues. Germline CDR1 is SGHAT and CDR2 is FQNNGV. The CDR3 loop is CASSLVTDGAQYF. The CDR3 DNA follows: TGTGCCAGCAGCTTAGTCACCGATGGGGCCCAGTACTTC.

This chain joins TRBV5-6 and TRBJ2-4; D is possibly TRBD2 (6 bases). With 0 bases removed from V and 8 bases from J, the gap between germline ends came to 9 bases. CDR1 is SGHDT, CDR2 YYEEEE, per germline. The CDR3 is 13 amino acids. The chain's CDR3 is CASSLVGSDIQYF. For the CDR3, the DNA is TGTGCCAGCAGCTTGGTCGGGAGTGACATTCAGTACTTC.

V and J are TRBV14 and TRBJ2-3, with 14 nucleotides matching TRBD2. Trimming removed 4 bases from V and 1 base from J; junction bases left unmatched: 7. The CDR3 consists of 18 residues. CDR1 and CDR2 (germline): SGHDN, FVKESK. CDR3 sequence: CASSPGTSGSFGTDTQYF. In nucleotides, the CDR3 is TGTGCCAGCAGCCCGGGGACTAGCGGGAGCTTTGGCACAGATACGCAGTATTTT.

This chain links TRBV6-1 with TRBJ2-4, with no clear D. CDR3 size: 17 residues. V lost 1 base and J 0 bases, leaving 13 bases between the germline ends. The V gene's germline CDR1 is MNHNS and CDR2 SASEGT. The CDR3 spells CASSEGLQPRAKNIQYF. For the CDR3, the DNA is TGTGCCAGCAGTGAAGGGCTACAGCCCCGAGCCAAAAACATTCAGTACTTC.

This clone was observed a handful of times. J is TRBJ2-1 and V is TRBV19; possible D gene TRBD2, 6 bases. Trimming left V 3 bases short and J 1 base short, with 10 bases between. The CDR3 runs 15 residues. Germline V lookup: CDR1 LNHDA, CDR2 SQIVND (reference sequence). DNA of the CDR3: TGTGCCAGTAGTATTGGAGGGCCTTCCTACAATGAGCAGTTCTTC. Its protein product is CASSIGGPSYNEQFF.